Presented here are 17 T cell receptor beta chains from one specimen sequenced in a study of T cell changes during pregnancy in multiple sclerosis. Measured with immunoSEQ multiplex PCR; TCRdb has only the in-frame clones, and not every one. The table has roughly 85,000 clones, roughly nine tenths seen once. Sequenced here: peripheral blood, sampled in the first trimester of pregnancy. The source is a female donor with multiple sclerosis, enrolled in a pregnancy study.

CDR3 in DNA: TGCGCCAGCAGCCAAGTACAGGGACTAGCGGGAGAACGGCGGAATGAGCAGTTCTTC. Protein: CASSQVQGLAGERRNEQFF. The chain carries TRBV4-1 and TRBJ2-1; 14 bases line up with TRBD2. Germline V gene lookup returns CDR1 MGHRA and CDR2 YSYEKL. Trimming at V came to 1 base and at J to 7 bases, leaving 12 bases not matched to a gene. The CDR3 is made up of 19 amino acids.

This chain joins TRBV6-1 and TRBJ2-3; 11 bases are a match to TRBD2. V dropped 4 bases and J dropped 2; count of bases not matched to a gene: 5. The CDR3 runs to 16 residues. The germline V gene encodes CDR1 MNHNS and CDR2 SASEGT. CDR3 DNA sequence: TGTGCCAGCAGTGTCACTAGCGGGGGATACACAGATACGCAGTATTTT. It codes for CASSVTSGGYTDTQYF.

J is TRBJ2-3 and V is TRBV14, with a weak D call TRBD1 (5 bases). In germline, CDR1 is SGHDN, CDR2 FVKESK. The V gene lost 7 bases and the J gene lost 2 bases, with 10 bases spanning the gap. The CDR3 has 13 residues. CDR3 protein: CASKKGATDTQYF. The CDR3 nucleotides read TGTGCCAGCAAAAAAGGGGCCACAGATACGCAGTATTTT.

The chain carries TRBV18 and TRBJ1-1; possible D gene TRBD1, 5 bases. Trimming cost V 4 bases and J 1 base, with 10 bases left between them. The length of the CDR3 is 14 residues. From germline, CDR1 is KGHSH and CDR2 LQKENI. CDR3 nucleotides: TGTGCCAGCTCACGACAGACTTCGAACACTGAAGCTTTCTTT. It is translated as CASSRQTSNTEAFF.

The chain couples TRBV29-1 to TRBJ1-4, with D perhaps TRBD1 (5 bases). This CDR3 has 13 amino acids. Deletions cut 7 bases from V and 3 bases from J, with 12 bases between. CDR1 SQVTM and CDR2 ANQGSEA come from the germline V gene. The CDR3 bases are TGCAGCGCCTACGGGGACTCTAATGAAAAACTGTTTTTT. It codes for CSAYGDSNEKLFF.

The chain is built from TRBV6-1 and TRBJ2-1; TRBD1 matches 7 bases. From germline, CDR1 is MNHNS and CDR2 SASEGT. J was trimmed by 7 bases and V by 1 base; bases with no gene match: 7. The CDR3 spans 15 residues. The CDR3 region is CASSEEPGGRNEQFF. The CDR3 region has the DNA TGTGCCAGCAGTGAAGAGCCAGGGGGTCGTAATGAGCAGTTCTTC.

The CDR3 is CASSPSGQANEQFF. CDR3 DNA sequence: TGTGCCAGCTCACCGTCGGGACAGGCGAATGAGCAGTTCTTC. This rearrangement joins TRBV18 to TRBJ2-1, with 8 bases aligning to TRBD1. V shed 3 bases, J shed 7 bases, and the junction held 5 bases outside the gene matches. The germline V gene has CDR1 KGHSH and CDR2 LQKENI. The CDR3 covers 14 residues. The whole variable domain, remainder taken from reference TRBV18 and TRBJ2-1, is NAGVMQNPRHLVRRRGQEARLRCSPMKGHSHVYWYRQLPEEGLKFMVYLQKENIIDESGMPKERFSAEFPKEGPSILRIQQVVRGDSAAYFCASSPSGQANEQFFGPGTRLTVL.

Regarding this clone: The junction shows a germline mismatch at one end, possibly a read error. This rearrangement joins TRBV28 to TRBJ1-4; maybe TRBD1 (6 bases). The CDR3 has 11 amino acids. CDR1 is MDHEN and CDR2 is SYDVKM in the germline V gene. The CDR3: CASSSTTGWRF. The DNA for the CDR3 is TGTGCCAGCAGTTCCACGACAGGTTGGAGATTT.

This clone was counted only a few times. The V and J genes are TRBV7-6 and TRBJ2-7; D perhaps matches TRBD2 (6 bases). Trimming stripped 5 bases from V and 3 bases from J, with 11 bases between. This CDR3 comprises 13 residues. CDR1 is SGHVS, CDR2 FNYEAQ, per germline. The CDR3 DNA reads as TGTGCCAGCAGCGCGGGACCTAACTACGAGCAGTACTTC. Its protein is CASSAGPNYEQYF.

The chain joins TRBV18 to TRBJ1-1; no clear D gene. This CDR3 is 13 amino acids long. Looked up from germline, CDR1 is KGHSH and CDR2 is LQKENI. The V end was cut by 1 base, the J end by 8 bases, with 11 bases between. The CDR3, as DNA: TGTGCCAGCTCACCACTTAACAGCCGAGAAGCTTTCTTT. It encodes CASSPLNSREAFF.

This clone was picked up a small number of times. The chain combines TRBV15 with TRBJ1-5; 8 bases agree with TRBD1. CDR3 length: 15 residues. Germline CDR1 and CDR2: LNHNV and YYDKDF (reference sequence). Trimming took 5 bases from V and 4 from J; bases not matched to a gene: 7. For the CDR3, the DNA is TGTGCCACCAGCGCTGGGACAGGCCTAAATCAGCCCCAGCATTTT. The encoded protein is CATSAGTGLNQPQHF.

The J gene is TRBJ2-7, the V gene TRBV30, with 10 nucleotides matching TRBD1. This CDR3 has 12 residues. Germline CDR1 reads GTSNPN; CDR2 reads SVGIG (reference sequence). The CDR3 region is CAGDRGSYEQYF. The CDR3 region has the DNA TGTGCTGGGGACAGGGGCTCCTACGAGCAGTACTTC.

The chain joins TRBV14 to TRBJ2-3, with 9 bases aligning to TRBD1. CDR1 and CDR2 from the germline V gene are SGHDN and FVKESK. The V segment lost 6 bases and the J segment 5 bases; nucleotides outside the gene matches: 6. The CDR3 length is 14 residues. The CDR3 DNA follows: TGTGCCAGCAGGGGACAGGGCCGCGGAGATACGCAGTATTTT. This sequence encodes CASRGQGRGDTQYF.

This chain uses TRBV11-2 with TRBJ2-4; unclear D gene. CDR3 length: 13 amino acids. Trimming took 1 base from V and 6 from J, leaving 7 bases between them. The germline CDR1 and CDR2 sequences are SGHAT and FQNNGV. The CDR3 DNA follows: TGTGCCAGCAGCTTAGTCACAGCAAACATTCAGTACTTC. Amino acids: CASSLVTANIQYF.

The chain employs TRBV7-8 and TRBJ1-3, with TRBD1 identical over 10 bases. V lost 5 bases and J lost 4; bases outside the gene matches: 11. Per germline, CDR1 SGHVS and CDR2 FQNEAQ. The CDR3 is made up of 17 amino acids. CDR3 sequence: CASSPRRGTGVGNTIYF. The CDR3 coding sequence is TGTGCCAGCAGCCCCCGCCGGGGGACAGGGGTAGGAAACACCATATATTTT.

The chain links TRBV6-6 to TRBJ1-5; TRBD1 might be the D (5 bases). The CDR3 covers 16 residues. The V gene's germline CDR1 is MNHNY and CDR2 SVGAGI (reference sequence). Trimming took off 0 bases at V and 4 bases at J, with 13 bases between the two ends. The CDR3 protein is CASSYSYDRGNQPQHF. The CDR3 region has the DNA TGTGCCAGCAGTTACTCCTACGACAGAGGTAATCAGCCCCAGCATTTT.

V usage is TRBV5-5 and J usage is TRBJ2-7; tentative D call: TRBD1 (5 bases). The CDR3 spans 14 residues. The germline gives CDR1 SGHKS, CDR2 YYEKEE (reference sequence). The V gene lost 0 bases and the J gene lost 6 bases, with 13 bases spanning the gap. The CDR3 DNA is TGTGCCAGCAGCTTGGCCTCGACAGTGCTCGAGCAGTACTTC. Translating gives CASSLASTVLEQYF.